A single sample is the source of the 18 T cell receptor beta chains below, sequenced in a study of OX40 agonist ivuxolimab in advanced cancers. Some clones are missing from TCRdb's copy, which holds only in-frame ones; the method was immunoSEQ multiplex PCR. The sample has some 85,000 clones, 91% seen once. The material sequenced was CD4+ or CD8+ T cells sorted from blood, taken in a trial of the OX40 agonist ivuxolimab. The receptors were gathered from an adult with an advanced solid tumor such as melanoma, head and neck, liver or kidney cancer.

This chain links TRBV2 with TRBJ2-3, with TRBD1 matching 10 bases. V trimming: 7 bases; J trimming: 9 bases; junction bases outside the gene matches: 13. The CDR3 runs to 15 residues. Germline-derived CDR1 and CDR2 are SNHLY and FYNNEI. CDR3 amino acids: CASTGGLTGGWTQYF. CDR3 in DNA: TGTGCCAGCACAGGAGGTTTGACAGGGGGCTGGACGCAGTATTTT.

The chain carries TRBV7-2 and TRBJ2-3; possibly TRBD2 for D (5 bases). Trimming took 9 bases from V and 1 from J, leaving 8 bases between them. Germline assignment: CDR1 SGHTA and CDR2 FQGNSA. This CDR3 spans 12 amino acids. DNA of the CDR3: TGTGCCAGTCGGGAAGGCACAGATACGCAGTATTTT. It yields the protein CASREGTDTQYF.

This clone was counted once. V usage is TRBV10-3 and J usage is TRBJ2-1; D is unresolved. The CDR3 sequence is 12 residues long. Germline CDR1 and CDR2: ENHRY and SYGVKD. V was pared by 4 bases and J by 6 bases, with 7 bases between. The CDR3 DNA sequence: TGTGCCATCAGTGGTAGTAGCAATGAGCAGTTCTTC. This sequence encodes CAISGSSNEQFF.

The V call is TRBV2, the J call TRBJ1-4, with 7 bases lining up with TRBD1. V was pared by 7 bases and J by 0 bases, with 5 bases of the junction left unmatched. The germline V gene encodes CDR1 SNHLY and CDR2 FYNNEI. The CDR3 is 15 residues long. The chain's CDR3 is CASKGQSATNEKLFF. CDR3 coding DNA: TGTGCCAGCAAGGGACAGTCAGCAACTAATGAAAAACTGTTTTTT.

This chain uses TRBV30 with TRBJ2-5; no clear D. CDR1 GTSNPN and CDR2 SVGIG come from the germline V gene (reference sequence). The CDR3 has 13 amino acids. V shed 0 bases and J shed 1 base, with 6 bases lying between them. Here the CDR3 DNA reads TGTGCCTGGAGTGTAAACAGCCAAGAGACCCAGTACTTC. As protein: CAWSVNSQETQYF.

V is TRBV25-1 and J is TRBJ2-7, with unresolved D. This CDR3 comprises 13 residues. Germline V gene lookup returns CDR1 MGHDK and CDR2 SYGVNS. V was clipped by 4 bases and J by 4 bases, with 11 bases between them. The CDR3 reads CASSGPPLYEQYF. DNA for the CDR3: TGTGCCAGCAGTGGCCCTCCATTATACGAGCAGTACTTC.

V usage is TRBV5-1 and J usage is TRBJ2-1; maybe TRBD1 (6 bases). The ends were cut back, 0 bases at V and 7 bases at J, with 14 bases in the middle. The germline gives CDR1 SGHRS, CDR2 YFSETQ. The CDR3 runs to 15 residues. CDR3 nucleotides: TGCGCCAGCAGCTTGGCAGGACAGACCAGAAATGAGCAGTTCTTC. This gives the protein CASSLAGQTRNEQFF.

The V call is TRBV28, the J call TRBJ2-1, with D hard to call. The CDR3 runs 13 residues. The V end lost 10 bases, the J end lost 5 bases, and 15 bases lay between the germline ends. Germline V gene lookup returns CDR1 MDHEN and CDR2 SYDVKM. The CDR3 region has the DNA TGTGCCATTTCTAAGGGATACAACAATGAGCAGTTCTTC. Amino acids: CAISKGYNNEQFF.

J is TRBJ2-3 and V is TRBV7-2, with D perhaps matching TRBD2 (6 bases). Germline V lookup: CDR1 SGHTA, CDR2 FQGNSA. V dropped 1 base and J dropped 0 bases, with 14 bases sitting between them. The CDR3 is 17 amino acids. DNA for the CDR3: TGTGCCAGCAGCTTAGTGGCTAGCGTTACTAGCACAGATACGCAGTATTTT. This sequence encodes CASSLVASVTSTDTQYF.

The V gene is TRBV5-1, the J gene TRBJ2-3; D uncertain. Trimming left V 0 bases short and J 3 bases short, with 8 bases between. The CDR3 contains 14 residues. Per the germline V gene, CDR1 is SGHRS and CDR2 is YFSETQ. The CDR3 loop reads CASSLGQATDTQYF. The CDR3, as DNA: TGCGCCAGCAGCTTGGGTCAGGCAACAGATACGCAGTATTTT.

This sequence joins TRBV28 and TRBJ2-7; tentative D call: TRBD2 (5 bases). This CDR3 is 13 amino acids long. V shed 6 bases and J shed 7 bases, with 16 bases lying between them. In germline, CDR1 is MDHEN, CDR2 SYDVKM. The chain's CDR3 is CASREVSRGEQYF. The CDR3 nucleotides are TGTGCCAGCAGGGAAGTCTCCCGCGGGGAGCAGTACTTC.

V is TRBV6-6 and J is TRBJ2-7; D ambiguous. The V end was cut by 5 bases, the J end by 5 bases, with 13 bases between. This CDR3 region has 13 residues. Germline-derived CDR1 and CDR2 are MNHNY and SVGAGI (reference sequence). The DNA for the CDR3 is TGTGCCAGCAGTCCGATCGGCTGGCACGAGCAGTACTTC. It codes for CASSPIGWHEQYF.

This chain joins TRBV6-5 and TRBJ2-5, with D unresolved. The CDR3 contains 12 residues. Germline lookup yields CDR1 MNHEY and CDR2 SVGAGI. With 11 bases removed from V and 5 bases from J, the gap between germline ends came to 15 bases. CDR3 in amino acids: CAARSPTETQYF. In DNA form, the CDR3 reads TGTGCCGCCAGAAGCCCTACCGAGACCCAGTACTTC.

The chain uses TRBV9 and TRBJ2-1; D may match TRBD1 or TRBD2 (6 bases each). V was shortened by 0 bases and J by 0 bases, with 22 bases between the two germline ends. The CDR3 length is 20 residues. The germline V gene encodes CDR1 SGDLS and CDR2 YYNGEE. Here the CDR3 reads CASSVGRGDNRDFSYNEQFF. The CDR3, as DNA: TGTGCCAGCAGCGTAGGTAGGGGGGACAACCGGGACTTCTCCTACAATGAGCAGTTCTTC. Supplemented by reference TRBV9 and TRBJ2-1, the full variable domain reads DSGVTQTPKHLITATGQRVTLRCSPRSGDLSVYWYQQSLDQGLQFLIQYYNGEERAKGNILERFSAQQFPDLHSELNLSSLELGDSALYFCASSVGRGDNRDFSYNEQFFGPGTRLTVL.

This clone is a singleton in its sample. V gene TRBV6-1 combines with J gene TRBJ2-5; no clear D. V lost 8 bases and J 3 bases, leaving 4 bases between the germline ends. Germline V gene data show CDR1 as MNHNS and CDR2 as SASEGT. The CDR3 length is 10 residues. CDR3 sequence: CASQEETQYF. CDR3 DNA sequence: TGTGCCAGCCAGGAAGAGACCCAGTACTTC.

This rearrangement joins TRBV5-4 to TRBJ2-3, with TRBD2 identical over 13 bases. Per germline, CDR1 SGHNT and CDR2 YYREEE (reference sequence). The V and J ends lost 5 bases and 7 bases, in that order; junction bases with no gene match: 7. The CDR3 sequence is 15 residues long. The CDR3 DNA reads TGTGCCAGCAGACTAGCGGGAGGGCCTATTTATACGCAGTATTTT. This codes for CASRLAGGPIYTQYF. Filled out from reference TRBV5-4 and TRBJ2-3, the complete variable domain reads ETGVTQSPTHLIKTRGQQVTLRCSSQSGHNTVSWYQQALGQGPQFIFQYYREEENGRGNFPPRFSGLQFPNYSSELNVNALELDDSALYLCASRLAGGPIYTQYFGPGTRLTVL.

This clone was seen only once. This chain uses TRBV7-4 with TRBJ2-6; D gene unclear. The CDR3 consists of 18 residues. Germline CDR1 SGHVT, CDR2 SQSDAQ. Trimming took off 5 bases at V and 5 bases at J, with 22 bases between the two ends. The CDR3 loop is CASSIKNSSQSRANVLTF. CDR3 coding DNA: TGTGCCAGCAGCATCAAAAACAGCTCACAAAGTCGGGCCAACGTCCTGACTTTC.

The chain carries TRBV6-1 and TRBJ1-1; D call uncertain. The CDR3 spans 14 residues. V dropped 7 bases and J dropped 1 base, with 13 bases sitting between them. Germline lookup yields CDR1 MNHNS and CDR2 SASEGT. The CDR3 spells CASNLRVRNTEAFF. CDR3 nucleotides: TGTGCCAGCAACCTAAGGGTGAGGAACACTGAAGCTTTCTTT.